This T cell receptor beta chain was sequenced for a study of long-term antiretroviral therapy in people with HIV (dated by TCRdb to between 2020 and 2023). Some background on the complete study: The earliest samples were collected approximately a decade before the 2015 WHO recommendation for immediate ART, a period when ART was typically delayed until CD4 counts fell. A retrospective serial study tested whether ART initiation and durable HIV suppression were associated with changes in peripheral blood TRB repertoire composition and diversity. About two fifths of the roughly 30 participants with HIV were female. From some 30 adults with confirmed HIV infection, the cohort provided 192 cryopreserved PBMC samples, gathered serially across a mean of approximately six years (range 1-12). No cross-contamination during QIAcube processing turned up in test extractions that ran a monoclonal T-cell line alongside 33 polyclonal samples. The full study reports these points: Starting ART was linked to a significant rise in TRB diversity, yet even with long-term ART the diversity remained significantly lower than in transplant donor controls. Compared with controls, HIV repertoires had narrower CDR3 length ranges, and the network structure pointed to an antigen-experienced repertoire that shifted only slightly toward naive after ART. Because cell numbers in pre-ART samples were limited, unsorted PBMC were profiled instead of sorted CD4+ and CD8+ T cells. Owing to limited PBMC availability, only the TCR beta chain was sequenced, without alpha chain pairing. Inferences about post-ART repertoire changes were limited because no data were available on ART adherence, viral resistance or therapy changes. Samples dated from the mid-2000s to the late 2010s, and the ART regimens used may be less effective than current ones. The repertoire was dominated across all time points by expanded TRB clones identified before ART initiation, although this dominance was seen to fluctuate and to decrease in many PLHIV after ART.

Participants were included only if at least one PBMC sample before ART initiation and at least two post-ART samples were available. Treatment was received in the United States of America by all participants with HIV. Cryopreserved samples of about 0.95-10 million PBMC were thawed and washed before DNA extraction. At the time of the earliest PBMC sample for each participant with HIV, ages ranged from about 23 to 60 years. Per participant, PBMC samples came from 1-4 timepoints prior to ART initiation and 2-8 timepoints following ART initiation, for a median of 7 samples. Serial HIV viral load, CD4+ T-cell count, ART history and demographic data were obtained for every participant. Genomic DNA was extracted from unsorted PBMC with a Qiagen kit on a QIAcube, processed in batches of 12 samples. The immunoSEQ hsTCRB v3.0 assay was used at survey level resolution to sequence the TRB variable region. The targeted TRB sequencing depth was roughly 40,000-55,000 T-cell genomes per sample. An Illumina MiSeq with a v3 150-cycle kit was used to sequence the pooled TRB libraries. Under the source paper's analysis protocol: Repertoire analysis was performed in R inside a reproducible Nextflow workflow that covered QC, data transformation and analysis. Custom analyses were implemented in LymphoSeq2, an R package for AIRR-Seq data exploration. A handful of samples that yielded fewer than 5000 total TRB sequences were excluded, so that about 200 HIV repertoires were analyzed. Among the roughly 200 retained HIV repertoires, approximately 61 were collected before ART initiation and around 130 after ART initiation. Each repertoire was downsampled to 5000 TRB nucleotide sequences, and summary statistics were averaged across 100 downsampling iterations. Only TRB sequences with CDR3 regions of at least seven amino acids were retained for analysis. Diversity was measured with a Shannon entropy-derived clonality score and the Gini coefficient. In repertoire networks, the top 5000 CDR3 amino acid sequences were linked whenever an edit distance of one separated two sequences. Antigen specificity groups and MHC restriction were predicted for TRB CDR3 amino acid sequences with GLIPH2. To flag known CMV, EBV, HIV or tissue antigen associations, CDR3 amino acid sequences were matched against VDJdb and McPAS-TCR. Pre-ART, post-ART and control groups were compared with Wilcoxon signed-rank tests and Holm-Bonferroni correction. This immuneACCESS table, as held by TCRdb, lists in-frame sequences with V and J called but not all clones. Of the missing ones, under half trace to an unresolved V gene in checked studies; the others have no known cause. V and J calls and clone size come straight from that table; D and trimming were deduced from the DNA. The sample has about 25,000 clones on record, about 77% of them singletons. 4.5% to 5.5% of the sample rests with the top ten.

Comments on this clone: Its antigen is still unknown. No base quality values were provided; no much bigger clone lies one nucleotide off.

Clipping removes 5 bases from V and 2 bases from J, with 5 as the unmatched junction base count. CDR1 and CDR2, looked up from the germline V gene, are MDHEN and SYDVKM. Including cysteine and phenylalanine, the CDR3 has 15 amino acids. The CDR3 DNA has 45 bases and is translated from base 1. This sequence originates from a woman aged 40 to 50 with HIV. The receptor chain draws on TRBV28 and TRBJ1-5; 8 central nucleotides agree with TRBD1. The starting material was unsorted PBMCs, obtained 0.5 years after starting antiretroviral therapy. The base sequence is TGTGCCAGCAGTATCCTGGGACAGGGCAATCAGCCCCAGCATTTT. Its translation reads: CASSILGQGNQPQHF. Supplemented by the reference TRBV28 and TRBJ1-5 proteins around the CDR3, the complete variable domain is DVKVTQSSRYLVKRTGEKVFLECVQDMDHENMFWYRQDPGLGLRLIYFSYDVKMKEKGDIPEGYSVSREKKERFSLILESASTNQTSMYLCASSILGQGNQPQHFGDGTRLSIL.